This T cell receptor beta chain was sequenced during a study of T-cell memory formation after mild COVID-19 (dated by TCRdb to the early 2020s). Regarding the research as a whole: TCR sequence clusters from the two donors were found to be largely donor specific. The cohort was made up of two young adult volunteers, one female and one male, who were previously healthy. Longitudinal TCRalpha and TCRbeta repertoire sequencing tracked T-cell clones expanding and contracting after mild COVID-19 in a couple of donors. The study at large found these results: The detection of some responding clones in pre-infection memory suggests that pre-existing cross-reactive memory T cells joined the SARS-CoV-2 response. Contracting CD4+ clones were located mainly in the CM and EM memory subsets, whereas CD8+ clones were found to be enriched in EMRA. The study included only a couple of mild cases, and larger cohorts that include severe cases with pre-infection samples were judged to be necessary. Whether the second-wave clones peaking on day 37 were SARS-CoV-2 specific was not confirmed. Clones that contracted from day 15 to 85 showed balanced CD4/CD8 phenotypes, whereas a second wave of clones that expanded from day 15 to 37 leaned towards CD4+.

The CDR3 runs 15 amino acids, cysteine and phenylalanine included. The sequence is cut down to CDR3 DNA, 45 bases in frame from base 1. Trimming removed 4 bases from V and 1 base from J, leaving 14 bases between the germline ends. The germline V gene encodes CDR1 SEHNR and CDR2 FQNEAQ (reference sequence). Remarks on this clonotype: Its antigen is unknown. No per-base quality is available; no much larger clone lies one base away.

For sequencing, an Illumina NovaSeq 6000 was employed. Using 5'RACE with constant-segment primers, TCRalpha and TCRbeta cDNA libraries were constructed, with sample barcodes and unique molecular identifiers added in the process. Trizol reagent was used to extract RNA from every sample. Library amplification was performed in two PCR steps, and a second sample barcode and Illumina TruSeq adapters were introduced in the second step. Sequencing of the libraries was done on an Illumina NovaSeq, producing 2 x 150 bp paired-end reads. The authors processed their data as follows. The reads were demultiplexed and collapsed into UMI-guided consensus sequences using migec v1.2.7. Using mixcr v2.1.11, UMI consensuses were aligned to TRA and TRB V and J templates and then assembled into clonotypes. A clonotype was counted as expanded or contracted only if both edgeR and NoisET called the change significant, with noise models trained on biological replicates. edgeR calls used a false discovery rate-adjusted p below 0.01 and a log2 fold-change threshold of 1. As an exploratory analysis of dynamics, PCA with hierarchical clustering was applied to max-normalized trajectories of the 1000 most abundant clonotypes. Separately sequenced CD4+ and CD8+ repertoires were used to assign a CD4 or CD8 phenotype to each responding clone. TCRdb passed the public sequencing reads through fastp at Q25 and MiXCR, retaining productive beta sequences. Rows are combined by CDR3 protein, so each entry shows the most common genes and DNA. For this entry, the V and J calls and clone size follow TCRdb and not the study's own pipeline. The table for this sample lists hundreds of thousands of distinct CDR3 sequences; approximately 24% of them were counted only once. The biggest ten clones account for 8.8% of the sample.

PBMCs were isolated by Ficoll-Paque density gradient centrifugation. The sequence was collected from an adult woman who had mild COVID-19 (a few samples of this study predate the infection). The sample titles of this study are shuffled in the database, so cell type and time point are left out; the donor was told from shared clones. Recombination joined TRBV7-9 with TRBJ2-7, with TRBD2 as a weak D call on 5 bases. Sequencing used PBMCs or a T cell subset sorted from them (not recorded which). The DNA is TGTGCCAGCAGCTCCTTTGTGGGAGAGTCCTACGAGCAGTACTTC. Translation gives CASSSFVGESYEQYF.